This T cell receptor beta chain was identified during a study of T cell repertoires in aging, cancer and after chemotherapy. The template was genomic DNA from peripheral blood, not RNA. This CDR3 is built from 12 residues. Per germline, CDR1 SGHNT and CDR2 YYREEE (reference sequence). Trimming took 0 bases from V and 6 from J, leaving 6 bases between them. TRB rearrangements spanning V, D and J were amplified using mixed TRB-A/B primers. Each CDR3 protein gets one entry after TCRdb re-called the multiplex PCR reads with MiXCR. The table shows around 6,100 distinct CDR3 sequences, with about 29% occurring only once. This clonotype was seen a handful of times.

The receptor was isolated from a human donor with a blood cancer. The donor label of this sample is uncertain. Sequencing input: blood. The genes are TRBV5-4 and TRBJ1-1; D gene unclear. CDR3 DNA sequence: TGTGCCAGCAGCTTGGACGCGTCTGAAGCTTTCTTT. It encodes CASSLDASEAFF.